This T cell receptor beta chain was found in a study of lymphopenia after photon versus proton radiotherapy. About this clone itself: Its antigen is undetermined.

TCRdb's table, derived via immunoSEQ multiplex PCR, lists solely in-frame clones and lacks some. The sample holds 35,000 to 45,000 clones, about 83% seen once. CDR1 LNHDA and CDR2 SQIVND come from the germline V gene (reference sequence). V lost 6 bases to trimming and J lost 3 bases, with 20 bases between them. CDR3 size: 17 residues. Study-level findings and limits: Under photons, naive T cells and diversity fell while effector/memory populations rose. Post-nadir diversity loss with photons came from oligoclonal expansion, particularly CD8+ Temra cells.

The sequences come from peripheral blood, collected from a patient treated with proton-based radiotherapy. J is TRBJ2-2 and V is TRBV19; the D is unclear. The receptor was derived from a woman in her 70s with pancreatic cancer. The chain's CDR3 is CASSLQPPGPYTGELFF. The CDR3 region has the DNA TGTGCCAGTAGCTTACAGCCACCCGGGCCGTACACCGGGGAGCTGTTTTTT.